Below are 14 T cell receptor beta chains sequenced from a single sample in a study of radiation and T cells in renal cell carcinoma. Sequencing was performed with immunoSEQ multiplex PCR; in TCRdb, only in-frame clones are kept and a portion is missing. The sample shows 130,000 to 150,000 clones, more than 70% of them seen only once. Regarding time point: baseline pretreatment blood. Treatment noted: 15 Gy SBRT to primary tumor, nephrectomy 4 weeks later. The source material was blood, sampled from a patient whose treatment included radiotherapy and nephrectomy. The receptors were gathered from a woman in her fifties or sixties with renal cell carcinoma.

The gene calls are TRBV10-3 and TRBJ1-6; a weak D match, TRBD1 (5 bases). V lost 3 bases to trimming and J lost 8 bases, with 11 bases between them. The germline CDR1 and CDR2 sequences are ENHRY and SYGVKD. This CDR3 is built from 14 residues. The CDR3 DNA reads TGTGCCATCAGTGATAGCCAGGGTCATTCACCCCTCCACTTT. Translation gives CAISDSQGHSPLHF.

The chain couples TRBV13 to TRBJ1-3; tentatively, D is TRBD1 (5 bases). CDR1 PRHDT and CDR2 FYEKMQ come from the germline V gene (reference sequence). The CDR3 consists of 17 residues. With 6 bases removed from V and 1 base from J, the gap between germline ends came to 19 bases. Here the CDR3 DNA reads TGTGCCAGCAGTCAAGACCGCGGGGGTGATTCTGGAAACACCATATATTTT. Protein sequence: CASSQDRGGDSGNTIYF.

The J gene is TRBJ1-5, the V gene TRBV5-5; TRBD1 agrees at 7 bases. V lost 4 bases and J lost 7; bases outside the gene matches: 11. CDR1 is SGHKS and CDR2 is YYEKEE in the germline V gene (reference sequence). This CDR3 has 15 residues. The CDR3 region is CASSLFDREGQPQHF. The CDR3 DNA is TGTGCCAGCAGCCTTTTCGACAGGGAAGGACAGCCCCAGCATTTT. The full variable domain, in which reference TRBV5-5 and TRBJ1-5 provide the parts outside the CDR3, is DAGVTQSPTHLIKTRGQQVTLRCSPISGHKSVSWYQQVLGQGPQFIFQYYEKEERGRGNFPDRFSARQFPNYSSELNVNALLLGDSALYLCASSLFDREGQPQHFGDGTRLSIL.

In its sample, this clone was seen a few times. This chain links TRBV19 with TRBJ1-4; a possible D gene is TRBD1 (5 bases). Deletions cut 7 bases from V and 0 bases from J, with 15 bases between. Per the germline V gene, CDR1 is LNHDA and CDR2 is SQIVND (reference sequence). The CDR3 contains 16 residues. The CDR3 region has the DNA TGTGCCAGTATTGGGGGTGAGACATCAACTAATGAAAAACTGTTTTTT. Protein product: CASIGGETSTNEKLFF.

This rearrangement joins TRBV2 to TRBJ1-6; tentative D call: TRBD1 (5 bases). V was shortened by 6 bases and J by 10 bases, with 13 bases between the two germline ends. The CDR3 extends over 13 amino acids. Germline CDR1 SNHLY, CDR2 FYNNEI. The CDR3 sequence is CASSGRERSPLHF. In DNA, the CDR3 is TGTGCCAGCAGCGGCAGGGAGAGGTCACCCCTCCACTTT.

The J gene is TRBJ2-7, the V gene TRBV19; TRBD1 agrees at 8 bases. Germline V gene sequence: CDR1 LNHDA, CDR2 SQIVND (reference sequence). The J segment lost 0 bases and the V segment lost 5 bases, leaving 9 bases of the junction unmatched. CDR3 length: 16 residues. The CDR3 DNA reads as TGTGCCAGTAGTTCCCCCAGACAGGGGAACTCCTACGAGCAGTACTTC. It translates to CASSSPRQGNSYEQYF.

The V call is TRBV5-1, the J call TRBJ2-1, with unresolved D. Germline V gives CDR1 SGHRS, CDR2 YFSETQ. The CDR3 spans 16 residues. V lost 0 bases, J lost 5 bases, and 15 bases lay in between. The CDR3 is CASSLASGPGNNEQFF. CDR3 nucleotides: TGCGCCAGCAGCTTGGCCTCCGGGCCCGGCAACAATGAGCAGTTCTTC.

The chain couples TRBV10-1 to TRBJ2-7, with 9 bases lining up with TRBD1. Germline values: CDR1 WNHNN, CDR2 SYGVQD (reference sequence). This CDR3 spans 17 amino acids. Trimming at V came to 3 bases and at J to 1 base, leaving 10 bases not matched to a gene. The DNA for the CDR3 is TGCGCCAGCAGTGAAACCAACAGGGGGCTTTTATCCTACGAGCAGTACTTC. Protein sequence: CASSETNRGLLSYEQYF.

This clone has only a few counts. A read error may account for a junction end that differs from germline. The gene calls are TRBV19 and TRBJ2-2, with D perhaps matching TRBD1 (6 bases). CDR1 is LNHDA and CDR2 is SQIVND in the germline V gene (reference sequence). The CDR3 has 15 amino acids. The CDR3 nucleotides are TGTGCCAGCAGTAGACCAGGGGCCCCTTTCCGGGAGCTGTTTTTT. It is translated as CASSRPGAPFRELFF.

The V gene is TRBV30, the J gene TRBJ1-1; D gene uncertain. The CDR3 runs 13 residues. Germline values: CDR1 GTSNPN, CDR2 SVGIG (reference sequence). Between the trimmed V and J ends, which lost 4 bases and 1 base, there was a span of 10 bases. The chain's CDR3 is CAWMLAANTEAFF. The CDR3 DNA is TGTGCCTGGATGTTGGCAGCGAACACTGAAGCTTTCTTT.

This chain uses TRBV29-1 with TRBJ2-5, with a weak D call TRBD1 (5 bases). This CDR3 comprises 16 residues. Germline CDR1 SQVTM, CDR2 ANQGSEA. Trimming took off 7 bases at V and 4 bases at J, with 25 bases between the two ends. CDR3 amino acids: CSAKDGRQGNRETQYF. CDR3 DNA: TGCAGCGCTAAGGACGGTAGGCAGGGTAATCGAGAGACCCAGTACTTC. Drawing the rest from reference TRBV29-1 and TRBJ2-5, the complete variable domain is SAVISQKPSRDICQRGTSLTIQCQVDSQVTMMFWYRQQPGQSLTLIATANQGSEATYESGFVIDKFPISRPNLTFSTLTVSNMSPEDSSIYLCSAKDGRQGNRETQYFGPGTRLLVL.

This chain joins TRBV10-3 and TRBJ1-5, with D unresolved. Germline V gene sequence: CDR1 ENHRY, CDR2 SYGVKD. The CDR3 sequence is 15 residues long. Trimming stripped 0 bases from V and 8 bases from J, with 14 bases between. This chain's CDR3 is CAISESINLFEPQHF. CDR3 sequence (DNA): TGTGCCATCAGTGAGTCGATAAACCTATTTGAGCCCCAGCATTTT.

This clone has only a few counts. The chain joins TRBV7-8 to TRBJ1-1; 7 nucleotides line up with TRBD1. V trimming: 2 bases; J trimming: 2 bases; junction bases outside the gene matches: 5. The CDR3 runs 15 residues. Per the germline V gene, CDR1 is SGHVS and CDR2 is FQNEAQ. The DNA for the CDR3 is TGTGCCAGCAGCTTACAAACAGGGGATAACACTGAAGCTTTCTTT. It translates to CASSLQTGDNTEAFF.

The chain combines TRBV11-3 with TRBJ2-5, with TRBD2 as a possible D gene (5 bases). The CDR3 extends over 13 amino acids. The germline gives CDR1 SGHNT, CDR2 YENEEA. V gave up 1 base and J gave up 7 bases, with 10 bases separating them. CDR3 sequence (DNA): TGTGCCAGCAGCTTAGGGGCAGAGGGGACCCAGTACTTC. Its translation is CASSLGAEGTQYF.